What follows are 30 T cell receptor beta chains derived from one specimen sequenced in a study of T cells after yellow fever vaccination. TCRdb re-called the 5' RACE reads through MiXCR, storing one row per CDR3 protein. The table shows 300,000 to 400,000 distinct CDR3 sequences, with 6.2% occurring only once. The source material was PBMCs, sampled 5 days after the yellow fever booster vaccination. The receptors were sampled from a man younger than 45 who received the YFV17D yellow fever vaccine.

This chain joins TRBV6-1 and TRBJ2-7, with a possible D match to TRBD1 (6 bases). Trimming took 8 bases from V and 6 from J, leaving 20 bases between them. Germline assignment: CDR1 MNHNS and CDR2 SASEGT. The CDR3 sequence is 14 residues long. CDR3 nucleotide sequence: TGTGCCAGCGCCCCCAAAGCAGGGGCTGGCGAGCAGTACTTC. This encodes CASAPKAGAGEQYF.

The chain is built from TRBV11-2 and TRBJ2-7; either TRBD1 or TRBD2 may supply D (5 bases each). Trimming stripped 0 bases from V and 2 bases from J, with 20 bases between. The CDR3 has 18 residues. Germline V gives CDR1 SGHAT, CDR2 FQNNGV. The DNA for the CDR3 is TGTGCCAGCAGCTTAGAATCCGGGGCACATGTAGGGACCTACGAGCAGTACTTC. It yields the protein CASSLESGAHVGTYEQYF.

This clonotype was recorded a few times. CDR3 in amino acids: CASSQDARGHYEQYF. The CDR3 DNA sequence: TGCGCCAGCAGCCAAGATGCCCGGGGACACTACGAGCAGTACTTC. The J gene is TRBJ2-7, the V gene TRBV4-1, with D possibly TRBD1 on 6 matching bases. The germline V gene encodes CDR1 MGHRA and CDR2 YSYEKL. The ends were cut back, 0 bases at V and 3 bases at J, with 12 bases in the middle. The CDR3 loop spans 15 amino acids.

This clonotype was observed at least ten times. This CDR3 is CSVIAGKLFF. The CDR3 nucleotides are TGCAGCGTCATCGCGGGAAAACTGTTTTTT. The chain carries TRBV29-1 and TRBJ1-4; D not certain. This CDR3 is built from 10 residues. Per the germline V gene, CDR1 is SQVTM and CDR2 is ANQGSEA. The germline V and J ends were trimmed by 6 bases and 10 bases, with 9 bases remaining between them. Full variable domain (rest looked up from reference TRBV29-1 and TRBJ1-4): SAVISQKPSRDICQRGTSLTIQCQVDSQVTMMFWYRQQPGQSLTLIATANQGSEATYESGFVIDKFPISRPNLTFSTLTVSNMSPEDSSIYLCSVIAGKLFFGSGTQLSVL.

Only a few counts were recorded for this clonotype. The J gene is TRBJ2-7, the V gene TRBV20-1; 9 nucleotides align to TRBD2. CDR3 length: 17 residues. In germline, CDR1 is DFQATT, CDR2 SNEGSKA (reference sequence). The V and J ends lost 3 bases and 4 bases, in that order; junction bases with no gene match: 16. The CDR3 region has the DNA TGCAGTGCTAGCCTTGCGAGTAGCGGGAGTTGGGGATACGAGCAGTACTTC. This gives the protein CSASLASSGSWGYEQYF.

The chain recombines TRBV7-8 with TRBJ1-5, with TRBD1 as a possible D gene (5 bases). The CDR3 length is 14 residues. Germline CDR1 SGHVS, CDR2 FQNEAQ. The V and J ends lost 5 bases and 11 bases respectively, with 19 bases between them. In DNA, the CDR3 is TGTGCCAGCAGCGACCCTATGGCTGTGGGGGCCCAGCATTTT. Translation gives CASSDPMAVGAQHF.

This clonotype was detected a few times. V usage is TRBV19 and J usage is TRBJ2-5; D is ambiguous. The CDR3 spans 14 residues. V dropped 2 bases and J dropped 4 bases, with 11 bases sitting between them. Looked up from germline, CDR1 is LNHDA and CDR2 is SQIVND (reference sequence). The CDR3 DNA reads TGTGCCAGTAGTATACGGGCCTTGGGAGAGACCCAGTACTTC. This translates into CASSIRALGETQYF.

The chain employs TRBV5-4 and TRBJ2-6; D gene unclear. In germline, CDR1 is SGHNT, CDR2 YYREEE (reference sequence). There are 14 residues in the CDR3. The ends were cut back, 7 bases at V and 4 bases at J, with 12 bases in the middle. CDR3 in amino acids: CASRMQSGANVLTF. The DNA for the CDR3 is TGTGCCAGCCGTATGCAGTCGGGGGCCAACGTCCTGACTTTC.

This clonotype was recorded at least ten times. The V gene is TRBV4-2, the J gene TRBJ2-7; 10 bases are a match to TRBD2. The V segment lost 2 bases and the J segment 0 bases; nucleotides outside the gene matches: 4. Germline V gene data show CDR1 as LGHNA and CDR2 as YNFKEQ. This CDR3 has 16 residues. CDR3 loop: CASSQFPSGSSYEQYF. The CDR3 DNA is TGTGCCAGCAGCCAATTTCCTAGCGGGAGCTCCTACGAGCAGTACTTC.

This clonotype was seen more than once but under ten times. J is TRBJ2-7 and V is TRBV7-2; no reliable D call. Germline V gives CDR1 SGHTA, CDR2 FQGNSA. The CDR3 totals 13 residues. With 5 bases removed from V and 6 bases from J, the gap between germline ends came to 14 bases. CDR3 region: CASSPPLKREQYF. CDR3 in DNA: TGTGCCAGCAGCCCGCCCCTTAAACGCGAGCAGTACTTC.

V and J are TRBV5-6 and TRBJ2-5; 10 nucleotides match TRBD2. CDR3 length: 14 residues. Germline assignment: CDR1 SGHDT and CDR2 YYEEEE. Losses at the gene ends were 4 bases for V and 9 bases for J; bases not matched to a gene: 9. Here the CDR3 reads CASSAGLAERAQYF. The CDR3 nucleotides are TGTGCCAGCAGCGCTGGACTAGCGGAAAGGGCCCAGTACTTC.

This clonotype came up many times. J is TRBJ2-7 and V is TRBV28; no reliable D call. This CDR3 has 13 amino acids. V was trimmed by 3 bases and J by 6 bases, leaving 12 bases between them. CDR1 is MDHEN, CDR2 SYDVKM, per germline. The CDR3 DNA is TGTGCCAGCAGTTTGGAAGTCAGTTTCGAGCAGTACTTC. Its translation: CASSLEVSFEQYF.

This chain links TRBV12-3 or TRBV12-4 with TRBJ2-2; D not certain. V was clipped by 2 bases and J by 5 bases, with 21 bases between them. This CDR3 spans 18 amino acids. CDR3 sequence: CASSLNLGQIEATGELFF. The CDR3 DNA is TGTGCCAGCAGTTTAAATTTAGGGCAGATCGAAGCGACCGGGGAGCTGTTTTTT.

The V call is TRBV5-4, the J call TRBJ2-1; D uncertain. Trimming removed 0 bases from V and 0 bases from J, with 10 bases in between. Per the germline V gene, CDR1 is SGHNT and CDR2 is YYREEE (reference sequence). This CDR3 has 16 residues. CDR3 in amino acids: CASSLVVSSSYNEQFF. DNA of the CDR3: TGTGCCAGCAGCTTGGTAGTTTCGAGCTCCTACAATGAGCAGTTCTTC.

This clonotype occurred a few times. The J gene is TRBJ2-3, the V gene TRBV7-2, with D possibly being TRBD1 or TRBD2 (6 bases each). CDR3 length: 16 amino acids. Per germline, CDR1 SGHTA and CDR2 FQGNSA. The germline V and J ends were trimmed by 6 bases and 7 bases, with 23 bases remaining between them. The CDR3 DNA sequence: TGTGCCAGCAGTTACGTAGGGGGGCCCACCACGAATACGCAGTATTTT. Translation: CASSYVGGPTTNTQYF.

This clonotype was detected many times. The chain links TRBV7-6 to TRBJ2-4; TRBD1 is a possible D gene (5 bases). The germline V and J ends were trimmed by 5 bases and 6 bases, with 8 bases remaining between them. The CDR3 runs to 12 residues. Germline V gene lookup returns CDR1 SGHVS and CDR2 FNYEAQ. In DNA, the CDR3 is TGTGCCAGCAGCGCCCAGGGAAACATTCAGTACTTC. Amino acids: CASSAQGNIQYF.

In this sample, this clonotype turned up many times. This rearrangement joins TRBV9 to TRBJ2-7; no reliable D call. The V end lost 3 bases, the J end lost 4 bases, and 8 bases lay between the germline ends. Per the germline V gene, CDR1 is SGDLS and CDR2 is YYNGEE. CDR3 size: 12 residues. The CDR3 protein is CASSGEGYEQYF. In nucleotides, the CDR3 is TGTGCCAGCAGCGGAGAAGGGTACGAGCAGTACTTC.

This clonotype came up many times. This chain uses TRBV12-3 or TRBV12-4 with TRBJ2-4; D unresolved. The ends were cut back, 6 bases at V and 4 bases at J, with 22 bases in the middle. The CDR3 runs to 17 residues. The CDR3 coding sequence is TGTGCCAGCAGCCCCGGCGCCCGTGCCAGTTCAAAAAACATTCAGTACTTC. The encoded protein is CASSPGARASSKNIQYF.

This chain connects TRBV7-8 to TRBJ2-7; D is uncertain. CDR1 SGHVS and CDR2 FQNEAQ come from the germline V gene. V shed 8 bases and J shed 3 bases, with 14 bases lying between them. CDR3 length: 13 amino acids. The CDR3 spells CASGAFRSYEQYF. As DNA, the CDR3 is TGTGCCAGCGGAGCCTTCAGGAGCTACGAGCAGTACTTC. Filled out from reference TRBV7-8 and TRBJ2-7, the complete variable domain reads GAGVSQSPRYKVAKRGQDVALRCDPISGHVSLFWYQQALGQGPEFLTYFQNEAQLDKSGLPSDRFFAERPEGSVSTLKIQRTQQEDSAVYLCASGAFRSYEQYFGPGTRLTVT.

This clonotype was seen repeatedly, ten times or more. The genes are TRBV20-1 and TRBJ1-5, with D perhaps matching TRBD1 (5 bases). The V gene's germline CDR1 is DFQATT and CDR2 SNEGSKA (reference sequence). The CDR3 extends over 13 amino acids. Deletions cut 1 base from V and 4 bases from J, with 8 bases between. The CDR3 region is CSARGGPNQPQHF. CDR3 coding DNA: TGCAGTGCTAGAGGGGGCCCAAATCAGCCCCAGCATTTT.

The chain employs TRBV29-1 and TRBJ1-1; D is possibly TRBD1 (6 bases). Trimming took off 6 bases at V and 4 bases at J, with 12 bases between the two ends. The germline gives CDR1 SQVTM, CDR2 ANQGSEA. There are 12 residues in the CDR3. The chain's CDR3 is CSVTGGSTEAFF. CDR3 sequence (DNA): TGCAGCGTGACAGGTGGGAGCACTGAAGCTTTCTTT.

This clonotype was found many times. The rearrangement uses TRBV20-1 and TRBJ1-4; 8 positions agree with TRBD1. With V trimmed by 5 bases and J by 7 bases, 6 bases remained unmatched. Germline values: CDR1 DFQATT, CDR2 SNEGSKA (reference sequence). The CDR3 runs to 13 residues. The DNA for the CDR3 is TGCAGTGCTGGACAGGGTATCGGTGAAAAACTGTTTTTT. The encoded protein is CSAGQGIGEKLFF.

This CDR3 reads CASSETLTGVTQYF. The CDR3 bases are TGTGCCAGCAGTGAAACTCTTACAGGGGTGACCCAGTACTTC. The rearrangement links TRBV2 to TRBJ2-5, with 7 nucleotides matching TRBD1. CDR1 is SNHLY and CDR2 is FYNNEI in the germline V gene. The CDR3 spans 14 residues. V lost 2 bases, J lost 7 bases, and 7 bases stayed unmatched.

This clonotype has just a few counts. The chain has TRBV12-3 or TRBV12-4 and TRBJ1-4; the match to TRBD1 covers 9 bases. The CDR3 consists of 19 residues. Germline trimming cut 4 bases from V and 0 bases from J; bases unmatched to any gene: 12. CDR3 sequence: CASSWGQGIRVATNEKLFF. CDR3 coding DNA: TGTGCCAGCAGTTGGGGACAGGGTATCAGAGTAGCAACTAATGAAAAACTGTTTTTT.

This clonotype was detected only a few times. The genes are TRBV7-2 and TRBJ2-7; D remains ambiguous. Trimming stripped 0 bases from V and 3 bases from J, with 3 bases between. Germline-derived CDR1 and CDR2 are SGHTA and FQGNSA. CDR3 size: 12 residues. The CDR3 region has the DNA TGTGCCAGCAGCTTAGCCCTCTACGAGCAGTACTTC. Translating gives CASSLALYEQYF.

This clonotype was observed many times. The genes are TRBV2 and TRBJ2-3; 8 bases line up with TRBD1. The CDR3 has 15 amino acids. Germline loops: CDR1 SNHLY, CDR2 FYNNEI. Trimming removed 6 bases from V and 4 bases from J; junction bases left unmatched: 9. The CDR3 region is CASSPTRQGSDTQYF. The CDR3 region has the DNA TGTGCCAGCAGCCCGACGAGACAGGGGTCAGATACGCAGTATTTT.

Only a few counts were recorded for this clonotype. The rearrangement joins TRBV5-4 to TRBJ1-1; D unresolved. V was clipped by 1 base and J by 7 bases, with 17 bases between them. Germline CDR1 and CDR2: SGHNT and YYREEE (reference sequence). The CDR3 is 15 amino acids. CDR3 nucleotide sequence: TGTGCCAGCAGCTTGAATCGGCGTTCAGAGCTTGAAGCTTTCTTT. This codes for CASSLNRRSELEAFF.

This clonotype was observed many times. This chain uses TRBV20-1 with TRBJ1-6, with a possible D match to TRBD1 (5 bases). Trimming cost V 5 bases and J 8 bases, with 13 bases left between them. CDR3 length: 13 residues. Per the germline V gene, CDR1 is DFQATT and CDR2 is SNEGSKA (reference sequence). The DNA of the CDR3 is TGCAGTGCTGATGACAGAACCGATTCACCCCTCCACTTT. Amino acid sequence: CSADDRTDSPLHF.

This clonotype was recorded at least ten times. The V and J genes are TRBV7-8 and TRBJ2-1; 14 nucleotides match TRBD2. With 6 bases clipped from V and 7 bases from J, the junction kept 5 bases outside the gene matches. The CDR3 is 15 amino acids. CDR1 and CDR2 from the germline V gene are SGHVS and FQNEAQ. The CDR3 nucleotides are TGTGCCAGCAGTCTGACTAGCGGGAGGGAGAATGAGCAGTTCTTC. This translates into CASSLTSGRENEQFF.

The rearrangement joins TRBV15 to TRBJ2-7, with 10 bases aligning to TRBD2. The CDR3 spans 15 residues. V shed 1 base and J 4 bases; nucleotides not matched to a gene: 4. Germline V CDR1 and CDR2: LNHNV, YYDKDF (reference sequence). CDR3 region: CATSRVSSGSYEQYF. The CDR3 DNA sequence: TGTGCCACCAGCAGAGTGTCTAGCGGGAGTTACGAGCAGTACTTC. The entire variable domain, with the rest obtained from reference TRBV15 and TRBJ2-7, is as follows: DAMVIQNPRYQVTQFGKPVTLSCSQTLNHNVMYWYQQKSSQAPKLLFHYYDKDFNNEADTPDNFQSRRPNTSFCFLDIRSPGLGDTAMYLCATSRVSSGSYEQYFGPGTRLTVT.